Shown below are 32 T cell receptor beta chains from a single sample sequenced in a study of cytomegalovirus exposure and HLA in healthy donors (dated by TCRdb to between 2016 and 2019). Preparation of the library involved the immunoSEQ multiplex PCR assay. For the multiplex PCR, a mixture combining 60 forward primers for TCR Vbeta segments and 13 reverse primers for TCR Jbeta segments was used. TCRdb took this table from immuneACCESS and kept in-frame rearrangements with V and J called. Such tables lack part of the clones; where checked against another copy, unresolved V genes explain under half of the gap, and the rest is unexplained. The sample profile shows roughly 150,000 clones; around 10% of them were found once. The ten most abundant clones make up 1.5% to 2% of the sample. The sequenced sample consisted of PBMCs. These receptors were collected from a male donor in good health and CMV-seronegative.

A few counts support this clone. The chain employs TRBV28 and TRBJ2-7, with a weak D call TRBD2 (5 bases). This CDR3 is built from 13 residues. The ends were cut back, 5 bases at V and 9 bases at J, with 17 bases in the middle. From germline, CDR1 is MDHEN and CDR2 SYDVKM. CDR3 in DNA: TGTGCCAGCAGTGAGACGGGAACTACGCTGCAGTACTTC. This gives the protein CASSETGTTLQYF.

This clone was picked up a small number of times. V and J are TRBV9 and TRBJ2-5; D might be TRBD2 (6 bases). The CDR3 consists of 14 residues. The ends were cut back, 4 bases at V and 1 base at J, with 11 bases in the middle. Germline V lookup: CDR1 SGDLS, CDR2 YYNGEE. The DNA of the CDR3 is TGTGCCAGCAGCCAGGGAGGTCCCCAAGAGACCCAGTACTTC. It translates to CASSQGGPQETQYF.

This clone was seen a few times. The chain joins TRBV6-5 to TRBJ1-2; 8 positions agree with TRBD1. Germline CDR1 is MNHEY and CDR2 is SVGAGI. The CDR3 spans 14 residues. V lost 2 bases to trimming and J lost 7 bases; unmatched junction nucleotides: 6. In DNA, the CDR3 is TGTGCCAGCAGTTACACGAGGACAGGGAGTGGCTACACCTTC. This translates into CASSYTRTGSGYTF.

The chain combines TRBV7-6 with TRBJ1-3, with D unresolved. There are 15 residues in the CDR3. V was trimmed by 5 bases and J by 4 bases, leaving 15 bases between them. Germline CDR1 is SGHVS and CDR2 is FNYEAQ. This chain's CDR3 is CASSSRVGRGNTIYF. In DNA, the CDR3 is TGTGCCAGCAGCAGTCGTGTCGGGAGAGGAAACACCATATATTTT.

In this sample, this clone turned up a few times. This chain connects TRBV5-1 to TRBJ2-1; 9 bases match TRBD2. The CDR3 runs to 15 residues. Germline V gene data show CDR1 as SGHRS and CDR2 as YFSETQ. After removal of 0 bases from V and 5 bases from J, the junction contained 3 bases not matched to a gene. This CDR3 reads CASSLGGRADNEQFF. The CDR3 DNA is TGCGCCAGCAGCTTGGGCGGGAGGGCAGACAATGAGCAGTTCTTC.

The rearrangement links TRBV15 to TRBJ1-1; D ambiguous. V lost 5 bases, J lost 1 base, and 8 bases lay in between. Germline CDR1 is LNHNV and CDR2 is YYDKDF (reference sequence). The CDR3 is 13 residues long. The chain's CDR3 is CATSSRGNTEAFF. Here the CDR3 DNA reads TGTGCCACCAGCTCTCGGGGGAACACTGAAGCTTTCTTT. Looking up the rest from reference TRBV15 and TRBJ1-1 gives the full variable domain: DAMVIQNPRYQVTQFGKPVTLSCSQTLNHNVMYWYQQKSSQAPKLLFHYYDKDFNNEADTPDNFQSRRPNTSFCFLDIRSPGLGDTAMYLCATSSRGNTEAFFGQGTRLTVV.

This clone was detected a few times. The chain has TRBV6-4 and TRBJ2-3, with a possible D match to TRBD2 (6 bases). The V end lost 2 bases, the J end lost 2 bases, and 8 bases lay between the germline ends. The CDR3 is made up of 14 amino acids. Germline V gene lookup returns CDR1 MRHNA and CDR2 SNTAGT. The CDR3 is CASSDGRDTDTQYF. The CDR3 coding sequence is TGTGCCAGCAGTGACGGGCGGGACACAGATACGCAGTATTTT.

This clone came up a few times. This sequence joins TRBV29-1 and TRBJ1-1; D is perhaps TRBD1 (6 bases). The CDR3 loop spans 13 amino acids. CDR1 is SQVTM, CDR2 ANQGSEA, per germline. CDR3 in amino acids: CTPQLQGNTEAFF. Written as DNA, the CDR3 is TGCACCCCCCAATTACAGGGTAACACTGAAGCTTTCTTT.

The chain is built from TRBV28 and TRBJ1-4; 9 bases are a match to TRBD1. Germline assignment: CDR1 MDHEN and CDR2 SYDVKM. The CDR3 length is 16 residues. V dropped 6 bases and J dropped 2; count of bases not matched to a gene: 7. CDR3 DNA sequence: TGTGCCAGCAGGAAACAGGGGGCGACTACTAATGAAAAACTGTTTTTT. Protein product: CASRKQGATTNEKLFF.

The J gene is TRBJ2-7, the V gene TRBV28; D uncertain. Germline V gene lookup returns CDR1 MDHEN and CDR2 SYDVKM. Trimming cost V 4 bases and J 0 bases, with 13 bases left between them. CDR3 length: 15 residues. CDR3 coding DNA: TGTGCCAGCAGTTCCCCGCGAGGAAGCTCCTACGAGCAGTACTTC. Protein product: CASSSPRGSSYEQYF.

The J gene is TRBJ2-1, the V gene TRBV7-9; 12 bases are a match to TRBD1. Trimming took 5 bases from V and 7 from J; bases not matched to a gene: 12. Germline values: CDR1 SEHNR, CDR2 FQNEAQ (reference sequence). There are 17 residues in the CDR3. As DNA, the CDR3 is TGTGCCAGCAGCCCCCTCGGACGGGACAGGGGGCGGAATGAGCAGTTCTTC. Its translation is CASSPLGRDRGRNEQFF.

There are a few counts of this clone. The chain joins TRBV4-1 to TRBJ2-3, with TRBD2 matching over 10 bases. V lost 4 bases to trimming and J lost 0 bases; unmatched junction nucleotides: 7. Germline V gene lookup returns CDR1 MGHRA and CDR2 YSYEKL. The CDR3 contains 17 residues. In nucleotides, the CDR3 is TGCGCCAGCAGCCCCTGGACTAGCGGATCTAGCACAGATACGCAGTATTTT. Its translation is CASSPWTSGSSTDTQYF.

This clone occurred a few times. CDR3 DNA sequence: TGTGCCAGCAGCTTAGACTCTGAGGGGGTTAGCTATGGCTACACCTTC. This sequence encodes CASSLDSEGVSYGYTF. The gene calls are TRBV7-2 and TRBJ1-2, with D maybe TRBD1 (6 bases). Germline V CDR1 and CDR2: SGHTA, FQGNSA. The CDR3 runs to 16 residues. The V gene lost 1 base and the J gene lost 4 bases, with 16 bases spanning the gap. Complete variable domain (other parts from reference TRBV7-2 and TRBJ1-2): GAGVSQSPSNKVTEKGKDVELRCDPISGHTALYWYRQSLGQGLEFLIYFQGNSAPDKSGLPSDRFSAERTGGSVSTLTIQRTQQEDSAVYLCASSLDSEGVSYGYTFGSGTRLTVV.

This clone has more than one count but fewer than ten. Other nucleotide sequences in the sample specify the same CDR3. This chain joins TRBV5-1 and TRBJ1-1; possible D gene TRBD1, 5 bases. The CDR3 is 16 residues long. CDR1 and CDR2 (germline): SGHRS, YFSETQ. The ends were cut back, 0 bases at V and 3 bases at J, with 15 bases in the middle. The CDR3 spells CASSLASVLGDTEAFF. For the CDR3, the DNA is TGCGCCAGCAGCTTGGCCTCGGTATTAGGGGACACTGAAGCTTTCTTT.

This chain connects TRBV4-3 to TRBJ2-2; TRBD2 matches at 9 bases. Trimming removed 0 bases from V and 7 bases from J; junction bases left unmatched: 24. CDR1 and CDR2 (germline): LGHNA, YSLEER. This CDR3 region has 22 residues. For the CDR3, the DNA is TGCGCCAGCAGCCAAGATCTTAGTAGATATACCGGGACTAGCTATAGAAACGGGGAGCTGTTTTTT. The encoded protein is CASSQDLSRYTGTSYRNGELFF.

The gene calls are TRBV5-6 and TRBJ2-3; 12 bases line up with TRBD1. The germline gives CDR1 SGHDT, CDR2 YYEEEE. This CDR3 contains 18 residues. Germline trimming cut 4 bases from V and 4 bases from J; bases unmatched to any gene: 13. The CDR3 loop is CASSDLGTGGRFADTQYF. CDR3 sequence (DNA): TGTGCCAGCAGCGATTTGGGGACAGGGGGCCGATTCGCAGATACGCAGTATTTT.

The V gene is TRBV14, the J gene TRBJ2-3; 7 bases align to TRBD2. Germline assignment: CDR1 SGHDN and CDR2 FVKESK. This CDR3 has 14 amino acids. Trimming at V came to 0 bases and at J to 6 bases, leaving 3 bases not matched to a gene. The CDR3 nucleotides are TGTGCCAGCAGCCAAGATTTCGGGGGGGATACGCAGTATTTT. Its translation is CASSQDFGGDTQYF.

The chain combines TRBV11-1 with TRBJ1-2, with TRBD1 as a possible D gene (6 bases). CDR3 length: 16 amino acids. Trimming removed 0 bases at V and 2 bases at J, with 13 bases between. Germline V gene data show CDR1 as SGHAT and CDR2 as FQDESV (reference sequence). CDR3 loop: CASSLARGQSNYGYTF. The CDR3, as DNA: TGTGCCAGCAGCTTAGCGCGAGGACAGAGCAACTATGGCTACACCTTC.

This clone showed up just a few times. The chain recombines TRBV4-3 with TRBJ2-7; no clear D. The V and J ends lost 0 bases and 3 bases respectively, with 12 bases between them. The germline V gene has CDR1 LGHNA and CDR2 YSLEER. The CDR3 length is 15 residues. Here the CDR3 DNA reads TGCGCCAGCAGCCAAGATGCGAGTAGACACTACGAGCAGTACTTC. Translating it yields CASSQDASRHYEQYF.

In its sample, this clone was seen a few times. DNA of the CDR3: TGTGCCAGCAGTGTTCCGACTAGCGGGGTAGGTAATGAGCAGTTCTTC. This gives the protein CASSVPTSGVGNEQFF. The V call is TRBV6-1, the J call TRBJ2-1, with TRBD2 matching 11 bases. CDR3 length equals 16 residues. V was clipped by 4 bases and J by 7 bases; unmatched bases: 9. CDR1 MNHNS and CDR2 SASEGT come from the germline V gene.

A few counts support this clone. This chain links TRBV27 with TRBJ1-2; D is unclear. The CDR3 spans 16 residues. The V gene lost 9 bases and the J gene lost 2 bases, with 22 bases spanning the gap. Looked up from germline, CDR1 is MNHEY and CDR2 is SMNVEV (reference sequence). Here the CDR3 reads CASLPVDGSRNYGYTF. The CDR3 bases are TGTGCCAGTCTTCCGGTCGACGGTTCTAGGAACTATGGCTACACCTTC.

Here the CDR3 DNA reads TGTGCCAGTAGCCAGGCTCTCAATCAGCCCCAGCATTTT. Translation gives CASSQALNQPQHF. The chain is built from TRBV19 and TRBJ1-5; no reliable D call. Deletions cut 6 bases from V and 3 bases from J, with 9 bases between. Germline assignment: CDR1 LNHDA and CDR2 SQIVND (reference sequence). This CDR3 is built from 13 residues.

The V gene is TRBV4-1, the J gene TRBJ1-2, with 9 nucleotides matching TRBD1. The V gene's germline CDR1 is MGHRA and CDR2 YSYEKL. This CDR3 is built from 16 residues. V was pared by 4 bases and J by 8 bases, with 14 bases of the junction left unmatched. CDR3 amino acids: CASSPVGQGGLRGYTF. DNA of the CDR3: TGCGCCAGCAGCCCTGTGGGACAGGGTGGATTAAGGGGCTACACCTTC.

V usage is TRBV9 and J usage is TRBJ2-1, with 10 bases matching TRBD2. The CDR3 loop spans 16 amino acids. Looked up from germline, CDR1 is SGDLS and CDR2 is YYNGEE. Unmatched junction bases numbered 6, after V lost 4 bases and J lost 2 bases. Here the CDR3 reads CASSPRAGGAYNEQFF. The CDR3 bases are TGTGCCAGCAGCCCTCGAGCGGGGGGGGCCTACAATGAGCAGTTCTTC.

V and J are TRBV29-1 and TRBJ2-7; D remains ambiguous. Germline V gene lookup returns CDR1 SQVTM and CDR2 ANQGSEA. This CDR3 is 15 amino acids long. V lost 3 bases to trimming and J lost 0 bases, with 15 bases between them. This chain's CDR3 is CSVEHTNGPSYEQYF. The CDR3 nucleotides are TGCAGCGTTGAGCATACTAACGGCCCCTCCTACGAGCAGTACTTC.

The chain joins TRBV9 to TRBJ1-2; 9 nucleotides agree with TRBD1. Germline loops: CDR1 SGDLS, CDR2 YYNGEE. CDR3 length equals 14 residues. V shed 0 bases and J 7 bases; nucleotides not matched to a gene: 4. In DNA form, the CDR3 reads TGTGCCAGCAGCGTAGATGGGACAGGGCTTGGCTACACCTTC. It is translated as CASSVDGTGLGYTF.

The chain carries TRBV28 and TRBJ2-1; D is perhaps TRBD2 (6 bases). CDR1 MDHEN and CDR2 SYDVKM come from the germline V gene. The CDR3 sequence is 16 residues long. V lost 8 bases to trimming and J lost 0 bases, with 17 bases between them. CDR3 amino acids: CASGRRTGSSYNEQFF. For the CDR3, the DNA is TGTGCCAGCGGGCGGAGAACCGGGAGCTCCTACAATGAGCAGTTCTTC.

This rearrangement joins TRBV29-1 to TRBJ2-1, with 10 bases matching TRBD2. The CDR3 is made up of 13 amino acids. Trimming took 6 bases from V and 8 from J; bases not matched to a gene: 7. From germline, CDR1 is SQVTM and CDR2 ANQGSEA. CDR3 amino acids: CSVAGTSAHEQFF. Here the CDR3 DNA reads TGCAGCGTGGCCGGGACTAGCGCGCATGAGCAGTTCTTC.

This chain links TRBV7-3 with TRBJ2-1, with TRBD2 matching 10 bases. CDR3 size: 15 residues. J was trimmed by 9 bases and V by 5 bases; bases with no gene match: 10. Germline V CDR1 and CDR2: SGHTA, FQGTGA. As DNA, the CDR3 is TGTGCCAGCAGCCCTCTAGCGGGAGATAAGGGTGAGCAGTTCTTC. Translating it yields CASSPLAGDKGEQFF. Supplemented by reference TRBV7-3 and TRBJ2-1, the full variable domain reads GAGVSQTPSNKVTEKGKYVELRCDPISGHTALYWYRQSLGQGPEFLIYFQGTGAADDSGLPNDRFFAVRPEGSVSTLKIQRTERGDSAVYLCASSPLAGDKGEQFFGPGTRLTVL.

This chain joins TRBV7-8 and TRBJ2-7; D is ambiguous. Deletions cut 4 bases from V and 0 bases from J, with 4 bases between. This CDR3 comprises 12 residues. The germline gives CDR1 SGHVS, CDR2 FQNEAQ. The CDR3 spells CASSSYSYEQYF. The CDR3 DNA is TGTGCCAGCAGCTCCTACTCCTACGAGCAGTACTTC.

This clone was detected a few times. The rearrangement links TRBV5-6 to TRBJ1-5, with D tentatively TRBD1 (6 bases). This CDR3 has 13 amino acids. V dropped 4 bases and J dropped 4 bases, with 9 bases sitting between them. CDR1 is SGHDT and CDR2 is YYEEEE in the germline V gene. The CDR3 bases are TGTGCCAGCAGCGGGGGCGTAAATCAGCCCCAGCATTTT. Protein: CASSGGVNQPQHF.

This clone was seen a handful of times. V gene TRBV4-1 combines with J gene TRBJ2-7; 11 bases fit TRBD2. The CDR3 loop spans 16 amino acids. J lost 5 bases, V lost 1 base, and 7 bases had no gene match. CDR1 MGHRA and CDR2 YSYEKL come from the germline V gene. The CDR3 sequence is CASSQGLLAGGNEQYF. As DNA, the CDR3 is TGCGCCAGCAGCCAAGGTCTCCTAGCGGGAGGTAACGAGCAGTACTTC.